This T cell receptor beta chain was profiled in a study of T cell repertoires in cytomegalovirus infection (dated by TCRdb to the late 2010s). A note on the overall study: Because public TCR beta signatures pointed to carriage of CMV infection together with the matching HLA type, the HLA type of each donor mattered for the analysis.

Notes on this clonotype: Its antigen target is currently unknown. The record has no base qualities; no much larger clone is one base away.

What the work shows at the level of the full study, not this receptor alone: Carriers of CMV infection plus the relevant HLA type were discriminated by the cumulative frequency of public TCR beta family members in the study cohort and in an independent roughly 340-donor cohort. In the ex vivo response, HLA-C-restricted CMV-specific TCR beta clonotypes were dominant, and in two of eight donors the single most frequent clonotype came from this HLA-C-restricted group.

Based on the germline V gene, the CDR1 and CDR2 sequences are MGHDK and SYGVNS. After removal of 7 bases from V and 11 bases from J, the junction retains 12 bases not matched to a gene. Counted from cysteine to phenylalanine, this CDR3 has 13 amino acids. Only CDR3 DNA remains: 39 bases, in frame from the first base. Reads for this sample came from an Illumina HiSeq 1500. Through fastp at Q25 and MiXCR, TCRdb rebuilt clones from the public reads, retaining in-frame beta chains. Each record represents a unique CDR3 protein, reported with the most common genes and DNA among its rows. Counted in this sample were around 260,000 distinct CDR3 sequences; approximately 9% of them appeared once. The ten largest clones take up around 15% of the sample.

Source material: PBMCs. In this chain, TRBV25-1 is recombined with TRBJ1-1; 8 bases in between match TRBD1. The sequence was collected from a human donor in good health (CMV status not recorded). Some clones in this sample may be carry-over from other donors' samples. The CDR3 amino acid sequence is: CASISAPGGLAFF. The DNA is TGTGCCAGCATTAGTGCGCCAGGGGGCTTGGCTTTCTTT.